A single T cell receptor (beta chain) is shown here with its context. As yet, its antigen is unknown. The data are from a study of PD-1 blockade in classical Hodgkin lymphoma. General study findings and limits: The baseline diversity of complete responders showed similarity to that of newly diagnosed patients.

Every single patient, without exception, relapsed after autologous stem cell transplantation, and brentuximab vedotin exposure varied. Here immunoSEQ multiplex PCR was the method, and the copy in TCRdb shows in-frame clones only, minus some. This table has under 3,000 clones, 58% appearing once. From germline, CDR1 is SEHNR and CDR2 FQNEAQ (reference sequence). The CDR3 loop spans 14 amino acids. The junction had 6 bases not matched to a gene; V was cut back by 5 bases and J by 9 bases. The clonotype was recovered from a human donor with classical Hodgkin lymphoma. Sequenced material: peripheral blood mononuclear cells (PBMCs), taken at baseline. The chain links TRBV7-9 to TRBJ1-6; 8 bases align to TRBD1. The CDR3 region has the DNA TGTGCCAGCAGCCTCGTCCAGGGGGCTTCACCCCTCCACTTT. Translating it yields CASSLVQGASPLHF.